The present entry profiles one TCR beta chain with its context. This clonotype was observed at least ten times. The clone's antigen remains unknown. No much larger clonotype is one base removed from it; base qualities were not supplied. Only healthy Caucasian donors were included. The twin cohort comprised three pairs of female monozygotic twins, all aged about 18 to 30 years. Positive isolation kits from Invitrogen were used to isolate the CD4+ and CD8+ T cell populations. The CDR3 goes from the cysteine to the phenylalanine over 16 residues. Only CDR3 DNA is held: 48 bases, read in frame from base 1. V sheds 3 bases and J sheds 4 bases, leaving 16 bases between their ends. Taken from the germline V gene, the CDR1 and CDR2 loops are SGHRS and YFSETQ. These data originate in a study of identical twins (dated by TCRdb to about 2016). Concerning the study at large: The study deep-sequenced TCR alpha and beta repertoires from monozygotic twins, unrelated adults of various ages and cord blood to test whether fetal clonotypes persist. To rule out contamination, replicate twin experiments were performed at different times with different library preparation protocols. What the work shows at the level of the full study, not this receptor alone: Invariant T cells such as MAIT and iNKT could partly confound zero-insertion analyses, though diverse VJ usage argued against this for most clonotypes. Out-of-frame TCR alpha sequences shared between twins showed an excess of low generation-probability sequences compared with coincidental sharing between unrelated individuals. Recombination models systematically underestimated out-of-frame TCR alpha sharing in monozygotic twins but agreed with sharing between unrelated individuals. Because the same donors could not be followed over many years, the conclusions relied on cross-sectional statistical analysis. Fewer insertions were carried by abundant cord blood beta clonotypes, a similar but weaker trend appeared in young adult naive repertoires, and no such trend appeared in memory repertoires. In beta out-of-frame sequences, excess twin sharing was weaker, because having fewer shared sequences lowered the signal-to-noise ratio.

The library was made by 5' RACE. The data were produced on an Illumina HiSeq 2000. Template switching added a universal primer binding site, and the final cDNA carried a unique molecular identifier that allowed TCR cDNA molecules to be counted accurately. Specific primers in the conserved constant-segment region were used to synthesize first-strand cDNA for TCR alpha and beta chains. To control for contamination, every cDNA library carried two barcodes: a SMART-Mk sample barcode plus Illumina barcodes. TruSeq adapter sequences and Illumina sample barcodes were added in two successive PCR steps. Sequencing of the TCR alpha and beta cDNA libraries was done on the Illumina HiSeq platform using custom primers. In the original analysis: Unique molecular identifiers were extracted from raw reads with MiGEC, and CDR3 positions were determined with MiXCR. Recombination models were inferred per individual with the repgenHMM and IGoR tools using an EM algorithm. The tcR package in R was used for shared clonotype analysis, with sharing normalized by the product of cloneset sizes. To study raw recombination without the effects of thymic and clonal selection, out-of-frame nonproductive sequences were analyzed. The raw public data were reprocessed by TCRdb itself: fastp quality trimming at Q25, MiXCR clonotype calling, in-frame beta chains only. Each record represents a unique CDR3 protein, reported with the most common genes and DNA among its rows. These V and J calls rely on TCRdb rather than the paper's analysis. The table for this sample lists some 230,000 distinct CDR3 sequences; approximately 5.9% of them were counted only once. The ten largest account for roughly 15% of the sample.

The same sample was also used in a study of T cells expressing NK-cell markers. The second study's authors report: Three sorted T-cell subsets (CD3+CD56+NKG2C+, CD3+CD56+NKG2C- and CD3+CD56-NKG2C+) from roughly 8 donors had their TCR beta-chain repertoires profiled. Among the eight sequenced donors, seven were HCMV-seropositive and one was HCMV-seronegative. In several experiments an anti-gammadeltaTCR antibody was added to restrict sorting to alphabetaTCR-expressing T cells. For over five donors, the dominant CD3+CD56+NKG2C+ clonotypes were among the top 10 CD8+ clonotypes and accounted for about 1.0-7.5% of CD8+ T cells. Those dominant clonotypes were again the most abundant among CD3+CD56-NKG2C+ cells in a few donors, at about 25-60.1%. It remained unclear whether the expanded NKG2C-expressing T cell clones were specific for HCMV antigens. All eight donors whose samples were sequenced were randomly selected healthy volunteers, three of them men and five women. A commercial ELISA kit detecting HCMV-specific IgG in serum was used to determine HCMV serostatus. MIGEC handled demultiplexing of the reads and grouping by UMI, while MiTCR was used to assemble and quantify clonotypes. Only TCR cDNA sequences supported by at least two reads were kept to exclude erroneous sequences. The tcR package was used for downstream repertoire analysis, and clonotypes were matched across fractions by CDR3 nucleotide sequence plus V segment. VDJmatch was used to annotate antigen specificity against VDJdb, with one amino acid substitution in CDR3 permitted.

Sequencing was performed on CD8+ T cells sorted from blood. The V and J segments used are TRBV5-1 and TRBJ2-2, with TRBD1 tentatively as D gene (6 bases match). This clonotype originated in a woman younger than 30 in good health. The CDR3 here reads CASSSRRQDLTGELFF. The nucleotide sequence reads TGCGCCAGCAGCTCCCGACGACAGGACCTCACCGGGGAGCTGTTTTTT.